These 12 T cell receptor beta chains originate from one sample sequenced in a study of OX40 agonist ivuxolimab in advanced cancers. TCRdb's copy holds only in-frame clones and misses some; the assay was immunoSEQ multiplex PCR. The sample records roughly 92,000 clones, nearly 90% being singletons. Sequencing was performed on CD4+ or CD8+ T cells sorted from blood, taken in a trial of the OX40 agonist ivuxolimab. The receptor source for this set is an adult with an advanced solid tumor such as melanoma, head and neck, liver or kidney cancer.

The chain couples TRBV5-1 to TRBJ1-4; 8 bases agree with TRBD1. The CDR3 loop spans 16 amino acids. The ends lost 0 bases at V and 2 bases at J; junction bases unmatched: 3. Germline CDR1 and CDR2: SGHRS and YFSETQ. In DNA, the CDR3 is TGCGCCAGCAGCTTGGGGCACAGGGGGACTAATGAAAAACTGTTTTTT. As protein: CASSLGHRGTNEKLFF.

This chain connects TRBV9 to TRBJ2-5; 9 bases agree with TRBD1. CDR3 length equals 16 residues. Per the germline V gene, CDR1 is SGDLS and CDR2 is YYNGEE. With 4 bases clipped from V and 5 bases from J, the junction kept 12 bases outside the gene matches. This CDR3 is CASSPLTGGEGETQYF. The CDR3 region has the DNA TGTGCCAGCAGCCCGCTTACAGGGGGCGAAGGTGAGACCCAGTACTTC.

The table lists this clone with a count of one. This chain links TRBV10-3 with TRBJ2-2; 9 bases line up with TRBD1. Germline V gene data show CDR1 as ENHRY and CDR2 as SYGVKD. V lost 10 bases and J lost 0; bases outside the gene matches: 6. The CDR3 consists of 15 residues. CDR3 nucleotides: TGTGCCACAAAACAGGGGGCGCCGAACACCGGGGAGCTGTTTTTT. Encoded protein: CATKQGAPNTGELFF.

The rearrangement uses TRBV4-2 and TRBJ2-3; D is uncertain. Per germline, CDR1 LGHNA and CDR2 YNFKEQ. The CDR3 length is 19 residues. V gave up 0 bases and J gave up 1 base, with 20 bases separating them. The CDR3 sequence is CASSQDFGGLSGRTDTQYF. The DNA for the CDR3 is TGTGCCAGCAGCCAAGATTTCGGTGGCCTCTCCGGGCGCACAGATACGCAGTATTTT.

The rearrangement uses TRBV7-2 and TRBJ2-7, with unresolved D. The germline gives CDR1 SGHTA, CDR2 FQGNSA. This CDR3 comprises 16 residues. Trimming left V 1 base short and J 4 bases short, with 17 bases between. Written as DNA, the CDR3 is TGTGCCAGCAGCTTAGTGCTGGCTAGGGATCGGTACGAGCAGTACTTC. It specifies CASSLVLARDRYEQYF.

The chain links TRBV19 to TRBJ2-1, with 7 positions matching TRBD2. Per germline, CDR1 LNHDA and CDR2 SQIVND (reference sequence). V lost 7 bases to trimming and J lost 0 bases; unmatched junction nucleotides: 15. The length of the CDR3 is 18 residues. The CDR3 region is CASTAESSSGFSYNEQFF. The CDR3 DNA is TGTGCCAGTACCGCCGAGAGCTCTAGCGGTTTCTCCTACAATGAGCAGTTCTTC.

The J gene is TRBJ2-1, the V gene TRBV5-1, with 12 positions matching TRBD1. The CDR3 consists of 16 residues. Looked up from germline, CDR1 is SGHRS and CDR2 is YFSETQ. V gave up 0 bases and J gave up 9 bases; unmatched junction bases: 7. The CDR3 loop is CASSLEAGQGASEQFF. In nucleotides, the CDR3 is TGCGCCAGCAGCTTGGAGGCGGGACAGGGGGCGAGTGAGCAGTTCTTC. The variable domain in full, completed from reference TRBV5-1 and TRBJ2-1, reads KAGVTQTPRYLIKTRGQQVTLSCSPISGHRSVSWYQQTPGQGLQFLFEYFSETQRNKGNFPGRFSGRQFSNSRSEMNVSTLELGDSALYLCASSLEAGQGASEQFFGPGTRLTVL.

The V and J genes are TRBV30 and TRBJ2-7; tentatively, D is TRBD2 (7 bases). The V end was cut by 4 bases, the J end by 0 bases, with 22 bases between. The CDR3 contains 17 residues. Germline-derived CDR1 and CDR2 are GTSNPN and SVGIG (reference sequence). In DNA form, the CDR3 reads TGTGCCTGGATTCCCCTCGCTAAGGGGGAGGGCTCCTACGAGCAGTACTTC. It encodes CAWIPLAKGEGSYEQYF. Supplemented by reference TRBV30 and TRBJ2-7, the full variable domain reads SQTIHQWPATLVQPVGSPLSLECTVEGTSNPNLYWYRQAAGRGLQLLFYSVGIGQISSEVPQNLSASRPQDRQFILSSKKLLLSDSGFYLCAWIPLAKGEGSYEQYFGPGTRLTVT.

This rearrangement joins TRBV2 to TRBJ2-2, with D possibly matching TRBD2 (6 bases). This CDR3 comprises 14 residues. Germline V gene data show CDR1 as SNHLY and CDR2 as FYNNEI. With 6 bases removed from V and 5 bases from J, the gap between germline ends came to 13 bases. The CDR3 sequence is CASRASSVTGELFF. Here the CDR3 DNA reads TGTGCCAGCAGGGCATCTAGCGTTACCGGGGAGCTGTTTTTT.

V is TRBV7-9 and J is TRBJ2-7; D perhaps matches TRBD1 (6 bases). Germline CDR1 is SEHNR and CDR2 is FQNEAQ (reference sequence). The CDR3 has 18 residues. V lost 5 bases and J 1 base, leaving 24 bases between the germline ends. The CDR3 protein is CASSPEPRLAGVSYEQYF. The DNA for the CDR3 is TGTGCCAGCAGCCCAGAGCCACGGCTGGCAGGGGTATCCTACGAGCAGTACTTC. Full variable domain (outside the CDR3, taken from reference TRBV7-9 and TRBJ2-7): DTGVSQNPRHKITKRGQNVTFRCDPISEHNRLYWYRQTLGQGPEFLTYFQNEAQLEKSRLLSDRFSAERPKGSFSTLEIQRTEQGDSAMYLCASSPEPRLAGVSYEQYFGPGTRLTVT.

This chain uses TRBV6-6 with TRBJ1-1; D is unresolved. V lost 0 bases to trimming and J lost 1 base, with 9 bases between them. The CDR3 contains 15 residues. The germline V gene encodes CDR1 MNHNY and CDR2 SVGAGI (reference sequence). The CDR3 is CASSYSRSKNTEAFF. Here the CDR3 DNA reads TGTGCCAGCAGTTACTCGAGGTCCAAGAACACTGAAGCTTTCTTT.

This clone has just one count. The chain combines TRBV6-5 with TRBJ2-7; possibly TRBD1 for D (6 bases). This CDR3 has 14 residues. V was clipped by 7 bases and J by 3 bases, with 16 bases between them. Germline CDR1 and CDR2: MNHEY and SVGAGI. DNA of the CDR3: TGTGCCAGCATGGACCTCAGGGGTGTCTACGAGCAGTACTTC. Translated, it gives CASMDLRGVYEQYF.